The 25 T cell receptor beta chains reported below all come from one sample, sequenced in a study of blood T cell repertoires in COVID-19. Using immunoSEQ multiplex PCR, the repertoire was profiled, and TCRdb retains in-frame clones only, with some absent. The sample shows almost 50,000 clones, around 68% of them seen only once. Sequencing was carried out using peripheral blood. The receptor source for this set is a woman in her 70s with acute or convalescent COVID-19.

The V call is TRBV2, the J call TRBJ2-3, with 12 bases identical to TRBD1. CDR1 is SNHLY, CDR2 FYNNEI, per germline. Unmatched junction bases numbered 3, after V lost 4 bases and J lost 4 bases. This CDR3 contains 15 residues. Here the CDR3 reads CASSAGTGGADTQYF. The CDR3 DNA follows: TGTGCCAGCAGTGCCGGGACAGGGGGCGCAGATACGCAGTATTTT.

This clone was recorded a few times. The J gene is TRBJ2-1, the V gene TRBV27; maybe TRBD2 (7 bases). Germline V gene data show CDR1 as MNHEY and CDR2 as SMNVEV (reference sequence). Trimming shortened V by 4 bases and J by 3 bases, and 16 bases separated the two germline ends. The CDR3 is 16 residues long. CDR3 bases: TGTGCCAGCAGTTCCCGGGGGCTAGCGGACTACAATGAGCAGTTCTTC. Protein sequence: CASSSRGLADYNEQFF.

The chain joins TRBV6-5 to TRBJ2-5; maybe TRBD2 (6 bases). The CDR3 is made up of 12 amino acids. Trimming cost V 9 bases and J 2 bases, with 10 bases left between them. CDR1 is MNHEY, CDR2 SVGAGI, per germline. The CDR3 region is CASGGTQETQYF. In nucleotides, the CDR3 is TGTGCCAGTGGAGGGACTCAAGAGACCCAGTACTTC.

In this sample, this clone turned up once. The chain couples TRBV7-9 to TRBJ1-2; TRBD1 is a possible D gene (6 bases). Trimming cost V 9 bases and J 5 bases, with 22 bases left between them. The CDR3 is 15 residues long. From germline, CDR1 is SEHNR and CDR2 FQNEAQ (reference sequence). Written as DNA, the CDR3 is TGTGCCAGTCGCCGGGACACCCTTTCAGGGTATGGCTACACCTTC. It specifies CASRRDTLSGYGYTF.

This rearrangement joins TRBV6-5 to TRBJ1-1; D might be TRBD1 (5 bases). Germline CDR1 MNHEY, CDR2 SVGAGI. The CDR3 contains 13 residues. V was shortened by 7 bases and J by 2 bases, with 11 bases between the two germline ends. As DNA, the CDR3 is TGTGCCAGCAAAGGGACTGCCAACACTGAAGCTTTCTTT. It encodes CASKGTANTEAFF.

This clone was counted only a few times. In nucleotides, the CDR3 is TGTGCCAGTAGTAGCTCCGGGGACAACCCGTACGAGCAGTACTTC. Its translation: CASSSSGDNPYEQYF. The J gene is TRBJ2-7, the V gene TRBV19, with a tentative D call TRBD1 (6 bases). V gave up 4 bases and J gave up 4 bases, with 17 bases separating them. Per germline, CDR1 LNHDA and CDR2 SQIVND (reference sequence). This CDR3 is built from 15 residues.

A few counts support this clone. The rearrangement joins TRBV10-3 to TRBJ2-5; no firm D call. The ends were cut back, 4 bases at V and 1 base at J, with 10 bases in the middle. Per the germline V gene, CDR1 is ENHRY and CDR2 is SYGVKD. The CDR3 is 14 amino acids. The CDR3 protein is CAISGSVGQETQYF. CDR3 bases: TGTGCCATCAGTGGAAGCGTCGGCCAAGAGACCCAGTACTTC.

The CDR3, as DNA: TGTGCCAGCAGTTTAAGCGGGGGGACTTATTCCTCCTACGAGCAGTACTTC. Protein product: CASSLSGGTYSSYEQYF. The V gene is TRBV27, the J gene TRBJ2-7; 9 bases line up with TRBD2. Germline CDR1 reads MNHEY; CDR2 reads SMNVEV (reference sequence). Trimming cost V 2 bases and J 0 bases; bases outside gene matches: 8. This CDR3 has 17 amino acids.

This sequence joins TRBV11-2 and TRBJ2-1; 7 bases fit TRBD1. V shed 2 bases and J 4 bases; nucleotides not matched to a gene: 11. CDR1 is SGHAT, CDR2 FQNNGV, per germline. CDR3 length: 17 residues. The CDR3 DNA follows: TGTGCCAGCAGCTTAAGGCCACAGGGGACGAAGTACAATGAGCAGTTCTTC. This gives the protein CASSLRPQGTKYNEQFF.

DNA of the CDR3: TGTGCCAGCAGTGAACCACGGCCTATACAGGGACCGAACACCGGGGAGCTGTTTTTT. It codes for CASSEPRPIQGPNTGELFF. The chain employs TRBV6-1 and TRBJ2-2; tentatively, D is TRBD1 (6 bases). Deletions cut 2 bases from V and 0 bases from J, with 19 bases between. CDR1 is MNHNS and CDR2 is SASEGT in the germline V gene. This CDR3 comprises 19 residues.

About this clone itself: At one boundary the junction diverges from the germline segment, which might be a read error. The gene calls are TRBV7-7 and TRBJ1-4, with 7 bases matching TRBD1. This CDR3 is built from 15 residues. Germline V gene lookup returns CDR1 SSHAT and CDR2 FNYEAQ (reference sequence). The CDR3 is CASSLGGQTGEKLFF. CDR3 DNA: TGTGCTAGCAGCTTAGGCGGACAGACAGGGGAAAAACTGTTTTTT.

The chain couples TRBV11-2 to TRBJ2-5, with TRBD2 as a possible D gene (6 bases). The germline V gene has CDR1 SGHAT and CDR2 FQNNGV. The V and J ends lost 1 base and 1 base respectively, with 7 bases between them. CDR3 length equals 14 residues. CDR3: CASSLGGTQETQYF. CDR3 DNA: TGTGCCAGCAGCTTAGGCGGGACCCAAGAGACCCAGTACTTC.

The J gene is TRBJ1-2, the V gene TRBV2; 8 nucleotides match TRBD1. The CDR3 totals 14 residues. Trimming cost V 6 bases and J 0 bases; bases outside gene matches: 3. CDR1 is SNHLY and CDR2 is FYNNEI in the germline V gene. CDR3 nucleotides: TGTGCCAGCAGGGGGACAGGAACTAACTATGGCTACACCTTC. As protein: CASRGTGTNYGYTF. The entire variable domain, with the rest obtained from reference TRBV2 and TRBJ1-2, is as follows: EPEVTQTPSHQVTQMGQEVILRCVPISNHLYFYWYRQILGQKVEFLVSFYNNEISEKSEIFDDQFSVERPDGSNFTLKIRSTKLEDSAMYFCASRGTGTNYGYTFGSGTRLTVV.

This chain joins TRBV6-2 or TRBV6-3 and TRBJ2-1, with 7 bases identical to TRBD2. V trimming: 5 bases; J trimming: 4 bases; junction bases outside the gene matches: 5. Germline CDR1 is MNHEY and CDR2 is SVGEGT. CDR3 length: 14 amino acids. The CDR3 nucleotides read TGTGCCAGCAGTCGGGGGGAGGGTTACAATGAGCAGTTCTTC. Its protein is CASSRGEGYNEQFF.

The chain employs TRBV7-8 and TRBJ2-7, with 9 bases identical to TRBD2. Germline assignment: CDR1 SGHVS and CDR2 FQNEAQ. The junction had 14 bases not matched to a gene; V was cut back by 3 bases and J by 5 bases. This CDR3 contains 17 residues. The CDR3 sequence is CASSFHRQGGRAHEQYF. The CDR3 DNA reads as TGTGCCAGCAGCTTTCACCGTCAGGGCGGGAGGGCCCACGAGCAGTACTTC.

The V call is TRBV6-5, the J call TRBJ2-5; TRBD1 might be the D (6 bases). V lost 2 bases and J lost 4, with 11 bases in between. Germline-derived CDR1 and CDR2 are MNHEY and SVGAGI. This CDR3 comprises 14 residues. CDR3 protein: CASSYPTGRETQYF. The CDR3 nucleotides are TGTGCCAGCAGTTACCCCACAGGGCGAGAGACCCAGTACTTC.

This chain joins TRBV19 and TRBJ1-1, with 8 bases aligning to TRBD1. Germline CDR1 is LNHDA and CDR2 is SQIVND (reference sequence). V trimming: 7 bases; J trimming: 4 bases; junction bases outside the gene matches: 14. This CDR3 is 16 amino acids long. Here the CDR3 reads CASTGRGHLVVTEAFF. CDR3 coding DNA: TGTGCCAGTACCGGCAGGGGGCATCTTGTCGTCACTGAAGCTTTCTTT.

The chain uses TRBV18 and TRBJ2-3, with a weak D call TRBD2 (5 bases). This CDR3 has 15 amino acids. Trimming cost V 6 bases and J 3 bases, with 16 bases left between them. The germline V gene encodes CDR1 KGHSH and CDR2 LQKENI. Here the CDR3 DNA reads TGTGCCAGCTCGTCAAGGGCGGGCCTGACAGATACGCAGTATTTT. This codes for CASSSRAGLTDTQYF.

The gene calls are TRBV30 and TRBJ2-4, with TRBD2 matching 7 bases. J lost 8 bases, V lost 0 bases, and 7 bases had no gene match. Germline CDR1 is GTSNPN and CDR2 is SVGIG (reference sequence). CDR3 length equals 14 residues. The CDR3: CAWSVRGVWDIQYF. CDR3 nucleotides: TGTGCCTGGAGTGTACGGGGGGTTTGGGACATTCAGTACTTC.

The chain has TRBV5-1 and TRBJ2-3; no firm D call. This CDR3 has 12 residues. The germline V gene has CDR1 SGHRS and CDR2 YFSETQ. V was clipped by 4 bases and J by 1 base, with 4 bases between them. CDR3 residues: CASSPGTDTQYF. In DNA, the CDR3 is TGCGCCAGCAGCCCGGGCACAGATACGCAGTATTTT.

The V call is TRBV4-1, the J call TRBJ2-7; TRBD1 agrees at 9 bases. Germline loops: CDR1 MGHRA, CDR2 YSYEKL. J gave up 2 bases and V 3 bases, and 8 bases lay outside the gene matches. The CDR3 has 16 amino acids. CDR3 residues: CASSQTPGTGPYEQYF. DNA for the CDR3: TGCGCCAGCAGCCAGACTCCCGGGACAGGGCCCTACGAGCAGTACTTC.

The chain employs TRBV9 and TRBJ1-6, with D perhaps matching TRBD1 (5 bases). CDR1 is SGDLS and CDR2 is YYNGEE in the germline V gene. V was shortened by 0 bases and J by 8 bases, with 12 bases between the two germline ends. The CDR3 contains 15 residues. CDR3 in DNA: TGTGCCAGCAGCGTAGTGGGTCCGGGGGATTCACCCCTCCACTTT. This sequence encodes CASSVVGPGDSPLHF. The variable domain in full, completed from reference TRBV9 and TRBJ1-6, reads DSGVTQTPKHLITATGQRVTLRCSPRSGDLSVYWYQQSLDQGLQFLIQYYNGEERAKGNILERFSAQQFPDLHSELNLSSLELGDSALYFCASSVVGPGDSPLHFGNGTRLTVT.

The gene calls are TRBV6-5 and TRBJ1-5; no clear D gene. V gave up 4 bases and J gave up 2 bases, with 6 bases separating them. Germline CDR1 MNHEY, CDR2 SVGAGI. There are 13 residues in the CDR3. For the CDR3, the DNA is TGTGCCAGCAGTTGGGCAGGCAATCAGCCCCAGCATTTT. This translates into CASSWAGNQPQHF.

The V gene is TRBV28, the J gene TRBJ2-3, with 9 bases matching TRBD1. Germline loops: CDR1 MDHEN, CDR2 SYDVKM. V shed 6 bases and J 3 bases; nucleotides not matched to a gene: 10. CDR3 length: 16 residues. Written as DNA, the CDR3 is TGTGCCAGCAGCCTACTCCTAGGGACAGGGACAGATACGCAGTATTTT. It translates to CASSLLLGTGTDTQYF. The whole variable domain, remainder taken from reference TRBV28 and TRBJ2-3, is DVKVTQSSRYLVKRTGEKVFLECVQDMDHENMFWYRQDPGLGLRLIYFSYDVKMKEKGDIPEGYSVSREKKERFSLILESASTNQTSMYLCASSLLLGTGTDTQYFGPGTRLTVL.

There are many counts of this clone. The J gene is TRBJ2-7, the V gene TRBV27; 7 nucleotides line up with TRBD1. After removal of 6 bases from V and 13 bases from J, the junction contained 18 bases not matched to a gene. The V gene's germline CDR1 is MNHEY and CDR2 SMNVEV (reference sequence). The CDR3 contains 14 residues. In nucleotides, the CDR3 is TGTGCCAGCAGAAGTTTAAAAGGTCTGGACAGGTATTACTTC. Its translation: CASRSLKGLDRYYF.